Presented here are 27 T cell receptor beta chains from one specimen sequenced in a study of blood T cell repertoires in COVID-19. Using immunoSEQ multiplex PCR, the repertoire was profiled, and TCRdb retains in-frame clones only, with some absent. The table lists 150,000 to 200,000 clones, roughly 80% of them singletons, with nearly 8% in the top ten. The sequencing sample was made of PBMCs or T cells enriched from blood (not recorded which). These receptors all come from a woman aged 45-59 years who had recovered from COVID-19.

This clone is a singleton in its sample. The gene calls are TRBV7-2 and TRBJ2-5; 8 bases align to TRBD2. This CDR3 has 18 residues. Germline values: CDR1 SGHTA, CDR2 FQGNSA. V shed 5 bases and J 5 bases; nucleotides not matched to a gene: 19. The CDR3 region is CASSHNSRFGRAHETQYF. DNA for the CDR3: TGTGCCAGCAGCCATAACTCTAGGTTCGGGAGGGCCCATGAGACCCAGTACTTC.

The chain recombines TRBV24-1 with TRBJ2-2; TRBD2 is a possible D gene (5 bases). Trimming removed 3 bases from V and 0 bases from J, with 7 bases in between. This CDR3 has 15 amino acids. Germline V lookup: CDR1 KGHDR, CDR2 SFDVKD. The CDR3 loop is CATSDPGTNTGELFF. CDR3 nucleotide sequence: TGTGCCACCAGTGATCCCGGGACGAACACCGGGGAGCTGTTTTTT.

The chain is built from TRBV19 and TRBJ2-3; no firm D call. Trimming cost V 3 bases and J 0 bases, with 10 bases left between them. CDR1 and CDR2 from the germline V gene are LNHDA and SQIVND (reference sequence). The CDR3 totals 15 residues. The CDR3 nucleotides read TGTGCCAGTAGTATTTTGACGACAAGCACAGATACGCAGTATTTT. As protein: CASSILTTSTDTQYF. The full variable domain, its missing parts supplied by reference TRBV19 and TRBJ2-3, is DGGITQSPKYLFRKEGQNVTLSCEQNLNHDAMYWYRQDPGQGLRLIYYSQIVNDFQKGDIAEGYSVSREKKESFPLTVTSAQKNPTAFYLCASSILTTSTDTQYFGPGTRLTVL.

V gene TRBV28 combines with J gene TRBJ1-5; 8 bases are shared with TRBD1. J gave up 4 bases and V 8 bases, and 4 bases lay outside the gene matches. Germline CDR1 and CDR2: MDHEN and SYDVKM. The CDR3 covers 13 residues. The CDR3 sequence: CASADRVNQPQHF. The CDR3 nucleotides are TGTGCCAGCGCGGACAGGGTAAATCAGCCCCAGCATTTT. The variable domain in full, with the rest retrieved from reference TRBV28 and TRBJ1-5, is DVKVTQSSRYLVKRTGEKVFLECVQDMDHENMFWYRQDPGLGLRLIYFSYDVKMKEKGDIPEGYSVSREKKERFSLILESASTNQTSMYLCASADRVNQPQHFGDGTRLSIL.

This rearrangement joins TRBV19 to TRBJ1-2; 7 bases map to TRBD1. This CDR3 comprises 15 residues. Germline CDR1 is LNHDA and CDR2 is SQIVND (reference sequence). V dropped 1 base and J dropped 8; count of bases not matched to a gene: 10. CDR3 bases: TGTGCCAGTAGTATAGCCTCGACAGGGATGGACGGCTACACCTTC. Amino acids: CASSIASTGMDGYTF.

The chain recombines TRBV24-1 with TRBJ2-7; weak D call: TRBD2 (5 bases). The CDR3 length is 15 residues. In germline, CDR1 is KGHDR, CDR2 SFDVKD. The ends were cut back, 3 bases at V and 7 bases at J, with 18 bases in the middle. CDR3 protein: CATSDPAGGTGEQYF. CDR3 DNA sequence: TGTGCCACCAGTGATCCCGCTGGAGGCACGGGTGAGCAGTACTTC.

The chain has TRBV7-2 and TRBJ2-5; D might be TRBD1 (6 bases). Trimming stripped 0 bases from V and 1 base from J, with 9 bases between. This CDR3 has 15 amino acids. The germline V gene encodes CDR1 SGHTA and CDR2 FQGNSA. CDR3 nucleotides: TGTGCCAGCAGCTTAGCGCGGACAGCCCAAGAGACCCAGTACTTC. Protein: CASSLARTAQETQYF.

The chain combines TRBV10-3 with TRBJ2-7, with 9 bases matching TRBD1. The junction had 11 bases not matched to a gene; V was cut back by 7 bases and J by 7 bases. Germline V gene lookup returns CDR1 ENHRY and CDR2 SYGVKD. This CDR3 has 14 residues. The CDR3 bases are TGTGCCATCACCTCCGGGACAGGGAGGAAGGAGCAGTACTTC. It encodes CAITSGTGRKEQYF.

This rearrangement joins TRBV5-4 to TRBJ2-5; 8 nucleotides align to TRBD2. Germline values: CDR1 SGHNT, CDR2 YYREEE (reference sequence). The CDR3 has 16 residues. V dropped 4 bases and J dropped 2; count of bases not matched to a gene: 10. The CDR3 region has the DNA TGTGCCAGCAGCGTGGAAGTGGCGGGGGGTCAAGAGACCCAGTACTTC. Amino acids: CASSVEVAGGQETQYF.

The chain carries TRBV5-1 and TRBJ1-1; 11 bases fit TRBD1. The CDR3 is 19 amino acids. Trimming took 3 bases from V and 3 from J; bases not matched to a gene: 16. The germline CDR1 and CDR2 sequences are SGHRS and YFSETQ. The CDR3 spells CASSSTRPGQGVRDTEAFF. In DNA form, the CDR3 reads TGCGCCAGCAGCTCAACGAGACCGGGACAGGGGGTAAGAGACACTGAAGCTTTCTTT.

CDR3 DNA sequence: TGCAGTGCTAGTACCCCTCTAGCTGTCGGGGAGCTGTTTTTT. Translated: CSASTPLAVGELFF. J is TRBJ2-2 and V is TRBV20-1, with D maybe TRBD2 (5 bases). V was clipped by 3 bases and J by 7 bases, with 15 bases between them. The CDR3 totals 14 residues. In germline, CDR1 is DFQATT, CDR2 SNEGSKA (reference sequence).

The chain joins TRBV7-2 to TRBJ2-4, with 14 bases identical to TRBD2. The CDR3 covers 17 residues. Unmatched junction bases numbered 4, after V lost 1 base and J lost 5 bases. From germline, CDR1 is SGHTA and CDR2 FQGNSA. The CDR3: CASSLEGTSGSQNIQYF. In DNA form, the CDR3 reads TGTGCCAGCAGCTTAGAGGGGACTAGCGGGAGCCAAAACATTCAGTACTTC.

The chain links TRBV7-7 to TRBJ1-1; no clear D. The CDR3 sequence is 12 residues long. CDR1 and CDR2 (germline): SSHAT, FNYEAQ (reference sequence). The CDR3 here is CAIRPPSAEAFF. The CDR3 DNA is TGTGCTATTAGACCGCCCAGCGCTGAAGCTTTCTTT. The whole variable domain, remainder taken from reference TRBV7-7 and TRBJ1-1, is GAGVSQSPRYKVTKRGQDVTLRCDPISSHATLYWYQQALGQGPEFLTYFNYEAQPDKSGLPSDRFSAERPEGSISTLTIQRTEQRDSAMYRCAIRPPSAEAFFGQGTRLTVV.

This clone was counted a few times. V gene TRBV5-5 combines with J gene TRBJ1-2; no reliable D call. Trimming cost V 0 bases and J 8 bases, with 20 bases left between them. Germline V lookup: CDR1 SGHKS, CDR2 YYEKEE (reference sequence). CDR3 length: 16 residues. The chain's CDR3 is CASSLGGASGFRGYTF. The DNA of the CDR3 is TGTGCCAGCAGCTTGGGGGGAGCGAGCGGGTTTCGGGGCTACACCTTC.

The chain couples TRBV5-4 to TRBJ2-1; D not resolved. The V gene lost 0 bases and the J gene lost 3 bases, with 4 bases spanning the gap. The CDR3 spans 13 residues. CDR1 is SGHNT, CDR2 YYREEE, per germline (reference sequence). The CDR3, as DNA: TGTGCCAGCAGCTTGGACGGCTACAATGAGCAGTTCTTC. It specifies CASSLDGYNEQFF.

This chain uses TRBV5-1 with TRBJ2-2; 7 bases match TRBD2. Losses at the gene ends were 4 bases for V and 4 bases for J; bases not matched to a gene: 4. Germline loops: CDR1 SGHRS, CDR2 YFSETQ. The CDR3 loop spans 14 amino acids. The CDR3 sequence is CASSALATTGELFF. CDR3 in DNA: TGCGCCAGCAGCGCACTAGCGACCACCGGGGAGCTGTTTTTT.

J is TRBJ1-2 and V is TRBV14; D uncertain. The length of the CDR3 is 13 residues. Trimming left V 0 bases short and J 4 bases short, with 6 bases between. Per the germline V gene, CDR1 is SGHDN and CDR2 is FVKESK. Here the CDR3 DNA reads TGTGCCAGCAGCCAAGAACAGCTCTATGGCTACACCTTC. This translates into CASSQEQLYGYTF.

The chain is built from TRBV5-4 and TRBJ1-5; possible D gene TRBD1, 6 bases. V lost 0 bases to trimming and J lost 5 bases, with 12 bases between them. CDR1 is SGHNT and CDR2 is YYREEE in the germline V gene (reference sequence). CDR3 size: 15 residues. The CDR3 bases are TGTGCCAGCAGCTTGGCCGGGGGGCTCGATCAGCCCCAGCATTTT. It codes for CASSLAGGLDQPQHF.

The chain couples TRBV18 to TRBJ1-5; D not certain. The CDR3 has 14 amino acids. Per the germline V gene, CDR1 is KGHSH and CDR2 is LQKENI. V was pared by 1 base and J by 3 bases, with 7 bases between. The CDR3 DNA follows: TGTGCCAGCTCACCACAAACTCTCAATCAGCCCCAGCATTTT. This encodes CASSPQTLNQPQHF.

J is TRBJ1-2 and V is TRBV19, with D perhaps TRBD1 (6 bases). With 9 bases removed from V and 4 bases from J, the gap between germline ends came to 18 bases. Germline V gene lookup returns CDR1 LNHDA and CDR2 SQIVND (reference sequence). The CDR3 covers 14 residues. The CDR3 loop is CASTPTGIFYGYTF. The CDR3 nucleotides read TGTGCCAGCACCCCAACAGGGATCTTCTATGGCTACACCTTC.

The V gene is TRBV7-6, the J gene TRBJ2-3, with 7 bases fitting TRBD2. The junction had 7 bases not matched to a gene; V was cut back by 4 bases and J by 0 bases. The CDR3 sequence is 16 residues long. The V gene's germline CDR1 is SGHVS and CDR2 FNYEAQ. The CDR3 region is CASSSSERGSTDTQYF. CDR3 in DNA: TGTGCCAGCAGCTCCAGTGAGCGGGGAAGCACAGATACGCAGTATTTT. The variable domain in full, with the rest retrieved from reference TRBV7-6 and TRBJ2-3, is GAGVSQSPRYKVTKRGQDVALRCDPISGHVSLYWYRQALGQGPEFLTYFNYEAQQDKSGLPNDRFSAERPEGSISTLTIQRTEQRDSAMYRCASSSSERGSTDTQYFGPGTRLTVL.

The chain has TRBV7-2 and TRBJ2-2, with TRBD1 as a possible D gene (5 bases). The CDR3 runs 14 residues. Trimming stripped 4 bases from V and 0 bases from J, with 6 bases between. The V gene's germline CDR1 is SGHTA and CDR2 FQGNSA. In DNA form, the CDR3 reads TGTGCCAGCAGCTCACAGGCGAACACCGGGGAGCTGTTTTTT. Amino acids: CASSSQANTGELFF.

The gene calls are TRBV18 and TRBJ2-3; TRBD2 matches 8 bases. The CDR3 sequence is 15 residues long. The junction had 4 bases not matched to a gene; V was cut back by 3 bases and J by 2 bases. Germline V gene lookup returns CDR1 KGHSH and CDR2 LQKENI. The CDR3 here is CASSPVSGDTDTQYF. For the CDR3, the DNA is TGTGCCAGCTCACCGGTTAGCGGGGACACAGATACGCAGTATTTT.

V is TRBV9 and J is TRBJ2-5; D possibly corresponds to TRBD2 (7 bases). V shed 3 bases and J shed 2 bases, with 14 bases lying between them. In germline, CDR1 is SGDLS, CDR2 YYNGEE. The CDR3 loop spans 15 amino acids. The CDR3 DNA follows: TGTGCCAGCAGCGCCGGCAGGGGAGGGCAAGAGACCCAGTACTTC. Translation gives CASSAGRGGQETQYF.

The CDR3 sequence is CASSPGQGNSPLHF. The CDR3 bases are TGTGCCAGCAGCCCTGGACAGGGGAATTCACCCCTCCACTTT. The chain combines TRBV7-3 with TRBJ1-6; 9 nucleotides align to TRBD1. V shed 5 bases, J shed 7 bases, and the junction held 3 bases outside the gene matches. Looked up from germline, CDR1 is SGHTA and CDR2 is FQGTGA. The CDR3 has 14 amino acids.

The chain has TRBV5-6 and TRBJ2-1; 7 bases fit TRBD1. Germline-derived CDR1 and CDR2 are SGHDT and YYEEEE. V shed 4 bases and J 4 bases; nucleotides not matched to a gene: 8. The CDR3 spans 15 residues. The CDR3 loop is CASSPGQDVYNEQFF. The DNA for the CDR3 is TGTGCCAGCAGCCCCGGACAGGATGTATACAATGAGCAGTTCTTC. The full variable domain, its missing parts supplied by reference TRBV5-6 and TRBJ2-1, is DAGVTQSPTHLIKTRGQQVTLRCSPKSGHDTVSWYQQALGQGPQFIFQYYEEEERQRGNFPDRFSGHQFPNYSSELNVNALLLGDSALYLCASSPGQDVYNEQFFGPGTRLTVL.

The V and J genes are TRBV6-4 and TRBJ1-2, with 7 bases identical to TRBD1. The CDR3 consists of 15 residues. The germline CDR1 and CDR2 sequences are MRHNA and SNTAGT. Germline trimming cut 5 bases from V and 6 bases from J; bases unmatched to any gene: 12. The CDR3 DNA follows: TGTGCCAGCAGTCCCTACCTCGGGACAGCTCATGGCTACACCTTC. Translating gives CASSPYLGTAHGYTF.